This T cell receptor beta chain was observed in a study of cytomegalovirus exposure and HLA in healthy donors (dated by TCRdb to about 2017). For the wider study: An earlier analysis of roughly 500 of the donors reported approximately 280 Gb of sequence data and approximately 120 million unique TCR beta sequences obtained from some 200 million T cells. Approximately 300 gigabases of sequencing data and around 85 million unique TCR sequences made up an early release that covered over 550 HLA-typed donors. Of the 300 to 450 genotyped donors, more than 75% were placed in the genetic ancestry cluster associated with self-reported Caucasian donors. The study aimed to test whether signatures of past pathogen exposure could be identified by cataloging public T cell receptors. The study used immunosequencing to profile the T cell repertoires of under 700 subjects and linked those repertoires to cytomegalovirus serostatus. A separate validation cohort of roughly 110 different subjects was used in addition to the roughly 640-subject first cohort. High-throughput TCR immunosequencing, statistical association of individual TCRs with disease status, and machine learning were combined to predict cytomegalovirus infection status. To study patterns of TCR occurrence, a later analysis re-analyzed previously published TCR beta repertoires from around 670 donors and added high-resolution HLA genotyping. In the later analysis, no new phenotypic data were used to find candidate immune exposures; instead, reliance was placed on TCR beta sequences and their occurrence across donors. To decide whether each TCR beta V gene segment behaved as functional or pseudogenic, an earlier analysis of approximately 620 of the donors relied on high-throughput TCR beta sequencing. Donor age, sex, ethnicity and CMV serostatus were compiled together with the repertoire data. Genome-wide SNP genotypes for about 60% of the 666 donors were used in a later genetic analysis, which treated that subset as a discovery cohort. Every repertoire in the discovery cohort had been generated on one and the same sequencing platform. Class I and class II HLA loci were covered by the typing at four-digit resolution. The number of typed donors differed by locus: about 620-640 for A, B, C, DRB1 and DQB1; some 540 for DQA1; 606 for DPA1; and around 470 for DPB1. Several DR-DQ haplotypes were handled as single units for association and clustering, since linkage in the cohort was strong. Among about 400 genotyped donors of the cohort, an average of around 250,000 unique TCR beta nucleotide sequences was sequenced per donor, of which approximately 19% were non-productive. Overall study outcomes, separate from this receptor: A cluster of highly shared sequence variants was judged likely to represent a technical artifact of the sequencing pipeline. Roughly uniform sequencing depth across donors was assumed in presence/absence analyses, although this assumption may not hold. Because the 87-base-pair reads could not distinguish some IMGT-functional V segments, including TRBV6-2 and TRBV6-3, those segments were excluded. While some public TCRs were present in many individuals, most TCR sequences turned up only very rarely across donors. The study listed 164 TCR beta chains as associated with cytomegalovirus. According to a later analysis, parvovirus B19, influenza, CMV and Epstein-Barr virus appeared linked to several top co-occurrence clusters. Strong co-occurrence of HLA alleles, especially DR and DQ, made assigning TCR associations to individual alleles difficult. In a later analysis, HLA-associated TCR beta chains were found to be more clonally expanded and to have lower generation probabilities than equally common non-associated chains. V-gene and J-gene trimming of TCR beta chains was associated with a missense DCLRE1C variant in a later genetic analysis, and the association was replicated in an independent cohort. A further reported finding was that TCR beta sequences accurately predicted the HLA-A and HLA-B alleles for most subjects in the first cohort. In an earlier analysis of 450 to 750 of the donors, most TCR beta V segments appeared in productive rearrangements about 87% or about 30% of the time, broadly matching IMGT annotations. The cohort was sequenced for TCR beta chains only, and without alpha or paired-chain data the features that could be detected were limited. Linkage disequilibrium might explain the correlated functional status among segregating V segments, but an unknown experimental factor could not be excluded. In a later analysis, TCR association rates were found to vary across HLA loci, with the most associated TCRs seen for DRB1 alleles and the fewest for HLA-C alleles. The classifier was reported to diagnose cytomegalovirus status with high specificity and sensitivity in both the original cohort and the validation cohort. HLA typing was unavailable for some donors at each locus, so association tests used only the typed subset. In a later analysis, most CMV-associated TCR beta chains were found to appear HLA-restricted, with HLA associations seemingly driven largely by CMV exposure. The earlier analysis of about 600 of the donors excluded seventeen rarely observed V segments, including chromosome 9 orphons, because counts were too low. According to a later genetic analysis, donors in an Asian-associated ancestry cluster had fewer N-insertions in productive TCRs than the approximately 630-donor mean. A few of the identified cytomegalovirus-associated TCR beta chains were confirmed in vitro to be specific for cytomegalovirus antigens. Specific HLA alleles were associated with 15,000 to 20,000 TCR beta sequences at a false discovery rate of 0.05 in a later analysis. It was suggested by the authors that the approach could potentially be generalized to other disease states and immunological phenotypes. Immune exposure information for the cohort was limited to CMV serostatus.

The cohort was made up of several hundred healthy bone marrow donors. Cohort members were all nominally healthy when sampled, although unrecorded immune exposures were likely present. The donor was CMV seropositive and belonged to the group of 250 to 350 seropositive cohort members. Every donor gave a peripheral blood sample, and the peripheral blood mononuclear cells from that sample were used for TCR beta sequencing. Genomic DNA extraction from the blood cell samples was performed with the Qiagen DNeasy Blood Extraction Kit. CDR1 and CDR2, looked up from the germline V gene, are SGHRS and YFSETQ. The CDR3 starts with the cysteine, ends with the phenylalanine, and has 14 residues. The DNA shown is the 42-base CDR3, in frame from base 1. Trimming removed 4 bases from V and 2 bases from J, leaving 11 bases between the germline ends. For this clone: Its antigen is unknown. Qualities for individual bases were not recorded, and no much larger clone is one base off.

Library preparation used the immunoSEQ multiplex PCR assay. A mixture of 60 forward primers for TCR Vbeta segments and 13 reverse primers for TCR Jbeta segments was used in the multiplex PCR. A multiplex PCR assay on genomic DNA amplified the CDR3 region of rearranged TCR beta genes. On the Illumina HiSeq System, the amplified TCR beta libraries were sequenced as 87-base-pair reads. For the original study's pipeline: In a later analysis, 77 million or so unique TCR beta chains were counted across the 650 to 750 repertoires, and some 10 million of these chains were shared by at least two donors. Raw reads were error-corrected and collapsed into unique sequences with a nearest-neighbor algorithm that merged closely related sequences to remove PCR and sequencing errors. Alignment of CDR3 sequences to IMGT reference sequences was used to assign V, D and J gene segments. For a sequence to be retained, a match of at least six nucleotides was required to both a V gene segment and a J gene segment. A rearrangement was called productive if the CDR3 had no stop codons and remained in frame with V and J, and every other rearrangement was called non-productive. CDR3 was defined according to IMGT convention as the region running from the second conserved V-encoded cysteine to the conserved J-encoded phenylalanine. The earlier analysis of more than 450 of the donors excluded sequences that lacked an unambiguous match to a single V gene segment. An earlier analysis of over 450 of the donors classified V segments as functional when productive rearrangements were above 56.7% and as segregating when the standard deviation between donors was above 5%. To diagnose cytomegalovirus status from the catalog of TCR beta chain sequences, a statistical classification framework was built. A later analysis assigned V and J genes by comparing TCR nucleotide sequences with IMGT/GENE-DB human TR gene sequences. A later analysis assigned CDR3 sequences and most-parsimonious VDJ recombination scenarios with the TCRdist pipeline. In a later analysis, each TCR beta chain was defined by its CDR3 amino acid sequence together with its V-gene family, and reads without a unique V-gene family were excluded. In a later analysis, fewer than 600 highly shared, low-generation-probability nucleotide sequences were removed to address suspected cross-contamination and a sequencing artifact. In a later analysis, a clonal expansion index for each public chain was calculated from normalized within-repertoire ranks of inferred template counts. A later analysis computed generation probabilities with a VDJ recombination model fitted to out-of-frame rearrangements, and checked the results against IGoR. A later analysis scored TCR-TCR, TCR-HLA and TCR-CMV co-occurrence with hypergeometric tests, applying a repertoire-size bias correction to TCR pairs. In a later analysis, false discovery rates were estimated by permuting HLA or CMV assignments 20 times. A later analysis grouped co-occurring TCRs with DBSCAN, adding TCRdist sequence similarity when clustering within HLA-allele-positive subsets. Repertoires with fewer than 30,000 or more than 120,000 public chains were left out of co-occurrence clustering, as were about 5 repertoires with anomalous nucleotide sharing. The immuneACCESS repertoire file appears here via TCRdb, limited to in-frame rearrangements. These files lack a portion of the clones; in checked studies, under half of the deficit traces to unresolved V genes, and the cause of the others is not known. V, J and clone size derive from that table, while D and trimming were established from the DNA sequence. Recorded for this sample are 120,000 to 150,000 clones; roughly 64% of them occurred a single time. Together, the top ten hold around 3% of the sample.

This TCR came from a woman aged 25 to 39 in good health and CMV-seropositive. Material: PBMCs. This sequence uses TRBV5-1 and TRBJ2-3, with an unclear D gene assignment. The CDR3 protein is CASSLLTYTDTQYF. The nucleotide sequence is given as TGCGCCAGCAGCCTTCTAACCTACACAGATACGCAGTATTTT. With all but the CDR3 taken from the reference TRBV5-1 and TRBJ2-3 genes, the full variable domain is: KAGVTQTPRYLIKTRGQQVTLSCSPISGHRSVSWYQQTPGQGLQFLFEYFSETQRNKGNFPGRFSGRQFSNSRSEMNVSTLELGDSALYLCASSLLTYTDTQYFGPGTRLTVL.